A single sample gave rise to the 19 T cell receptor beta chains below, sequenced in a study of T cell responses to AZD1222 COVID-19 vaccine. Some clones are missing from TCRdb's copy, which holds only in-frame ones; the method was immunoSEQ multiplex PCR. The table includes under 100,000 clones, around 90% detected once. The specimen was peripheral blood, collected on day 0 of AZD1222 vaccination. These receptors were taken from an adult in good health.

The chain couples TRBV19 to TRBJ1-2; D unclear. V was shortened by 8 bases and J by 0 bases, with 10 bases between the two germline ends. The V gene's germline CDR1 is LNHDA and CDR2 SQIVND (reference sequence). The CDR3 loop spans 13 amino acids. The CDR3 loop reads CASGKASNYGYTF. The CDR3 DNA sequence: TGTGCCAGTGGTAAAGCTTCTAACTATGGCTACACCTTC.

The sample holds one count of this clone. This chain joins TRBV5-8 and TRBJ2-7; D might be TRBD1 or TRBD2, each matching 5 bases. The CDR3 sequence is 15 residues long. The V gene lost 0 bases and the J gene lost 3 bases, with 13 bases spanning the gap. CDR1 is SGHTS and CDR2 is YDEGEE in the germline V gene. The CDR3 coding sequence is TGTGCCAGCAGCTTGGGGGGGTGGGTGGACTACGAGCAGTACTTC. Translated, it gives CASSLGGWVDYEQYF.

This clone showed up just once. The chain couples TRBV10-2 to TRBJ1-6, with 7 bases aligning to TRBD1. There are 14 residues in the CDR3. With 8 bases clipped from V and 5 bases from J, the junction kept 6 bases outside the gene matches. The germline V gene has CDR1 WSHSY and CDR2 SAAADI. The CDR3, as DNA: TGCGCCAGCCTGGGGACAGTTGATAATTCACCCCTCCACTTT. Protein product: CASLGTVDNSPLHF.

This chain links TRBV28 with TRBJ2-5, with D possibly TRBD1 on 8 matching bases. Trimming cost V 8 bases and J 2 bases, with 18 bases left between them. The CDR3 consists of 15 residues. CDR1 and CDR2 (germline): MDHEN, SYDVKM. As DNA, the CDR3 is TGTGCCAGCTCCACAGGGGGGGACTTTCAAGAGACCCAGTACTTC. Residues: CASSTGGDFQETQYF.

The chain uses TRBV5-4 and TRBJ2-7; TRBD2 matches at 10 bases. Germline trimming cut 0 bases from V and 1 base from J; bases unmatched to any gene: 4. The CDR3 spans 16 residues. Germline loops: CDR1 SGHNT, CDR2 YYREEE (reference sequence). The CDR3 region is CASSLDGLAVSYEQYF. CDR3 DNA sequence: TGTGCCAGCAGCTTGGACGGACTAGCGGTTTCCTACGAGCAGTACTTC.

This clone was observed a single time. The chain carries TRBV25-1 and TRBJ1-1; D unclear. This CDR3 region has 11 residues. The germline V gene has CDR1 MGHDK and CDR2 SYGVNS. V lost 6 bases and J 5 bases, leaving 7 bases between the germline ends. The CDR3 is CASRGRTEAFF. In nucleotides, the CDR3 is TGTGCCAGCAGAGGGCGGACTGAAGCTTTCTTT.

The chain recombines TRBV5-6 with TRBJ2-1; a weak D match, TRBD2 (5 bases). V was cut by 2 bases and J by 2 bases, with 11 bases left in between. Per the germline V gene, CDR1 is SGHDT and CDR2 is YYEEEE. This CDR3 has 15 residues. CDR3: CASSFRRVPYNEQFF. In nucleotides, the CDR3 is TGTGCCAGCAGCTTTAGGCGGGTGCCCTACAATGAGCAGTTCTTC.

This rearrangement joins TRBV4-2 to TRBJ1-2; TRBD1 might be the D (5 bases). From germline, CDR1 is LGHNA and CDR2 YNFKEQ. The length of the CDR3 is 17 residues. V was pared by 1 base and J by 4 bases, with 19 bases between. DNA of the CDR3: TGTGCCAGCAGCCAAGGGGGTGGCAGGGATGACATCTATGGCTACACCTTC. Translated: CASSQGGGRDDIYGYTF.

J is TRBJ1-5 and V is TRBV5-1; no clear D gene. The V and J ends lost 2 bases and 3 bases respectively, with 15 bases between them. The CDR3 is made up of 16 amino acids. In germline, CDR1 is SGHRS, CDR2 YFSETQ. The CDR3 nucleotides read TGCGCCAGCAGCTTAGACGGGCCCCAAAACAATCAGCCCCAGCATTTT. As protein: CASSLDGPQNNQPQHF.

The CDR3 DNA is TGTGCCAGCAGCTTAAGGGCCTCTGGGGCCAACGTCCTGACTTTC. It codes for CASSLRASGANVLTF. The chain employs TRBV5-6 and TRBJ2-6; D gene ambiguous. With 2 bases removed from V and 0 bases from J, the gap between germline ends came to 6 bases. Per the germline V gene, CDR1 is SGHDT and CDR2 is YYEEEE. The CDR3 sequence is 15 residues long.

CDR3 region: CASRGQGNSNSPLHF. The DNA of the CDR3 is TGTGCCAGCAGAGGACAGGGGAACTCAAATTCACCCCTCCACTTT. The chain has TRBV2 and TRBJ1-6; TRBD1 matches 9 bases. This CDR3 comprises 15 residues. Trimming took 6 bases from V and 7 from J; bases not matched to a gene: 7. The V gene's germline CDR1 is SNHLY and CDR2 FYNNEI.

This chain uses TRBV2 with TRBJ1-5; D uncertain. The germline gives CDR1 SNHLY, CDR2 FYNNEI. The CDR3 extends over 14 amino acids. Trimming removed 6 bases at V and 1 base at J, with 10 bases between. This chain's CDR3 is CASRAGQSNQPQHF. The CDR3 DNA sequence: TGTGCCAGCAGAGCAGGCCAGAGCAATCAGCCCCAGCATTTT.

This sequence joins TRBV25-1 and TRBJ1-1, with 8 nucleotides matching TRBD1. Germline values: CDR1 MGHDK, CDR2 SYGVNS. The CDR3 is 15 amino acids. J lost 3 bases, V lost 3 bases, and 6 bases had no gene match. DNA of the CDR3: TGTGCCAGCAGTGACCCAACAGGGGGTGACACTGAAGCTTTCTTT. Amino acid sequence: CASSDPTGGDTEAFF. Full variable domain (remainder filled in from reference TRBV25-1 and TRBJ1-1): EADIYQTPRYLVIGTGKKITLECSQTMGHDKMYWYQQDPGMELHLIHYSYGVNSTEKGDLSSESTVSRIRTEHFPLTLESARPSHTSQYLCASSDPTGGDTEAFFGQGTRLTVV.

V usage is TRBV18 and J usage is TRBJ1-2; unclear D gene. This CDR3 comprises 13 residues. Between the trimmed V and J ends, which lost 3 bases and 13 bases, there was a span of 18 bases. Germline values: CDR1 KGHSH, CDR2 LQKENI. The CDR3 protein is CASSPYAELSPTF. Written as DNA, the CDR3 is TGTGCCAGCTCACCGTACGCCGAGTTGAGTCCCACCTTC.

The genes are TRBV2 and TRBJ1-5, with a possible D match to TRBD1 (5 bases). Germline V CDR1 and CDR2: SNHLY, FYNNEI. Trimming removed 5 bases from V and 1 base from J, with 18 bases in between. The CDR3 sequence is 17 residues long. This CDR3 reads CASSKTPGARSNQPQHF. The CDR3, as DNA: TGTGCCAGCAGTAAGACGCCCGGGGCACGAAGCAATCAGCCCCAGCATTTT.

The chain has TRBV19 and TRBJ1-4; 8 nucleotides line up with TRBD1. Germline CDR1 is LNHDA and CDR2 is SQIVND (reference sequence). V shed 3 bases, J shed 6 bases, and the junction held 9 bases outside the gene matches. The CDR3 runs 16 residues. The CDR3, as DNA: TGTGCCAGTAGTATGAGAGGGCAGGGGGCTTATGAAAAACTGTTTTTT. It specifies CASSMRGQGAYEKLFF.

CDR3 in amino acids: CASSPTGGAGVYGYTF. The CDR3 region has the DNA TGTGCCAGCAGTCCCACAGGGGGCGCGGGGGTTTATGGCTACACCTTC. This rearrangement joins TRBV28 to TRBJ1-2; 9 positions match TRBD1. V lost 5 bases, J lost 5 bases, and 12 bases stayed unmatched. Germline V CDR1 and CDR2: MDHEN, SYDVKM. The CDR3 runs 16 residues.

The chain links TRBV18 to TRBJ2-2; 8 nucleotides line up with TRBD1. The trim removed 5 bases at V and 0 bases at J, leaving 2 bases unmatched. Germline CDR1 reads KGHSH; CDR2 reads LQKENI. CDR3 length: 15 residues. The CDR3 coding sequence is TGTGCCAGCTCAACGGGACAGGCGAACACCGGGGAGCTGTTTTTT. It translates to CASSTGQANTGELFF. The variable domain in full, completed from reference TRBV18 and TRBJ2-2, reads NAGVMQNPRHLVRRRGQEARLRCSPMKGHSHVYWYRQLPEEGLKFMVYLQKENIIDESGMPKERFSAEFPKEGPSILRIQQVVRGDSAAYFCASSTGQANTGELFFGEGSRLTVL.

V usage is TRBV6-1 and J usage is TRBJ1-5; no reliable D call. This CDR3 is 16 amino acids long. Per germline, CDR1 MNHNS and CDR2 SASEGT. The ends were cut back, 1 base at V and 2 bases at J, with 12 bases in the middle. CDR3 amino acids: CASSEGPGRGNQPQHF. The CDR3 nucleotides read TGTGCCAGCAGTGAAGGGCCTGGACGGGGCAATCAGCCCCAGCATTTT.